The present T cell receptor (beta chain) was sequenced within a study of T cell changes during pregnancy in multiple sclerosis. Repertoires were generated with immunoSEQ multiplex PCR, while TCRdb's copy carries only in-frame clones and drops some. Of roughly 61,000 clones in the sample, about 88% were seen once. This clone was counted between two and nine times. Germline V lookup: CDR1 LNHNV, CDR2 YYDKDF (reference sequence). This CDR3 comprises 16 residues. Trimming left V 1 base short and J 3 bases short, with 15 bases between. Sequenced material: peripheral blood, taken in the first trimester of pregnancy. The TCR was taken from a female donor in good health, enrolled as a control in a pregnancy study. J is TRBJ1-2 and V is TRBV15; maybe TRBD1 (6 bases). The CDR3 region has the DNA TGTGCCACCAGCAGAGTGTCACAGGGCTGGGACTATGGCTACACCTTC. This sequence encodes CATSRVSQGWDYGYTF.